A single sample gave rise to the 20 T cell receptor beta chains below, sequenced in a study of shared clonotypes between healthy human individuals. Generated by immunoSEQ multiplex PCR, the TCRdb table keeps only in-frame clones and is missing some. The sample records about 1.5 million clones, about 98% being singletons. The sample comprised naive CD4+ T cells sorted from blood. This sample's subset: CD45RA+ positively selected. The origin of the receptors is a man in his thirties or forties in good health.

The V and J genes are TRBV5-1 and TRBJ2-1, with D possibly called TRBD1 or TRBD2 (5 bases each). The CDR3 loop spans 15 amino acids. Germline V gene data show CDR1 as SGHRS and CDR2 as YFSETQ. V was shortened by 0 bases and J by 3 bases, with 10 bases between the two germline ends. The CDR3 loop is CASSLVGDGYNEQFF. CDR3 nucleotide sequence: TGCGCCAGCAGCTTGGTGGGGGACGGCTACAATGAGCAGTTCTTC.

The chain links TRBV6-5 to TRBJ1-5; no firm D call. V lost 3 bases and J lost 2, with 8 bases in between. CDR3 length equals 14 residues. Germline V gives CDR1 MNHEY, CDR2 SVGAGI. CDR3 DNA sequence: TGTGCCAGCAGTTATGTGGGAGGCAATCAGCCCCAGCATTTT. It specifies CASSYVGGNQPQHF.

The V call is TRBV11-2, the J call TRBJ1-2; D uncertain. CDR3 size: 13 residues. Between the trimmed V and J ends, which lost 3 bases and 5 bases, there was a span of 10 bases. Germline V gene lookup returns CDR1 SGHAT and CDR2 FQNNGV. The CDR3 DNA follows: TGTGCCAGCAGCTTGGATAGGTCTTATGGCTACACCTTC. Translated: CASSLDRSYGYTF.

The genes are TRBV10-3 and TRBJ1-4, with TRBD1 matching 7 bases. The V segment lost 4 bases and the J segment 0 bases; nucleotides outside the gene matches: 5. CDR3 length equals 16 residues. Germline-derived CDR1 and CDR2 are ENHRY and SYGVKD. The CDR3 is CAISGSGQTTNEKLFF. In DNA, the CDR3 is TGTGCCATCAGTGGATCGGGACAGACAACTAATGAAAAACTGTTTTTT.

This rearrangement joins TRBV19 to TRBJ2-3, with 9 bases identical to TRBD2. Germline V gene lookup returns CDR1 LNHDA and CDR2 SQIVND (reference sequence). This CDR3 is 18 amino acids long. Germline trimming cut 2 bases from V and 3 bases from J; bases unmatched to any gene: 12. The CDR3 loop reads CASSIKAGGPRATDTQYF. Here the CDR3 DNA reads TGTGCCAGTAGTATAAAGGCGGGAGGGCCCCGGGCAACAGATACGCAGTATTTT. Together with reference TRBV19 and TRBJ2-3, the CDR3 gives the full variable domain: DGGITQSPKYLFRKEGQNVTLSCEQNLNHDAMYWYRQDPGQGLRLIYYSQIVNDFQKGDIAEGYSVSREKKESFPLTVTSAQKNPTAFYLCASSIKAGGPRATDTQYFGPGTRLTVL.

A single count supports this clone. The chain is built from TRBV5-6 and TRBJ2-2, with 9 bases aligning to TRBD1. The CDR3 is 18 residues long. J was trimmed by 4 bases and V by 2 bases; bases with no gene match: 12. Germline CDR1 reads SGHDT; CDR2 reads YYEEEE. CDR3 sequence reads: CASSLTPHRGRVTGELFF. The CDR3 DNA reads TGTGCCAGCAGCTTAACCCCTCACAGGGGGCGAGTCACCGGGGAGCTGTTTTTT. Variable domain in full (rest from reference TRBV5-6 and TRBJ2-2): DAGVTQSPTHLIKTRGQQVTLRCSPKSGHDTVSWYQQALGQGPQFIFQYYEEEERQRGNFPDRFSGHQFPNYSSELNVNALLLGDSALYLCASSLTPHRGRVTGELFFGEGSRLTVL.

DNA for the CDR3: TGTGCCAGCAGCCCCATAGCGGCGGGGTTTAACACTGAAGCTTTCTTT. Translating it yields CASSPIAAGFNTEAFF. The V call is TRBV28, the J call TRBJ1-1, with no clear D. The germline V and J ends were trimmed by 6 bases and 2 bases, with 19 bases remaining between them. The CDR3 covers 16 residues. Germline values: CDR1 MDHEN, CDR2 SYDVKM.

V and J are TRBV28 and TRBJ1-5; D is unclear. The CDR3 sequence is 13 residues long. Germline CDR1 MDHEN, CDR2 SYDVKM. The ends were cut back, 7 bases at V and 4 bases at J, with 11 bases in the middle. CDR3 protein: CASKISGNQPQHF. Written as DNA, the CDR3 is TGTGCCAGCAAAATTAGCGGTAATCAGCCCCAGCATTTT.

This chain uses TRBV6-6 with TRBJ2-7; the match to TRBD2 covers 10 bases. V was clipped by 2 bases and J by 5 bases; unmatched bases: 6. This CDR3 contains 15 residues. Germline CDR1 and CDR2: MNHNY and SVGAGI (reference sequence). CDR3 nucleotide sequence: TGTGCCAGCAGTTACATGCTAGCGGGAGAACACGAGCAGTACTTC. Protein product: CASSYMLAGEHEQYF.

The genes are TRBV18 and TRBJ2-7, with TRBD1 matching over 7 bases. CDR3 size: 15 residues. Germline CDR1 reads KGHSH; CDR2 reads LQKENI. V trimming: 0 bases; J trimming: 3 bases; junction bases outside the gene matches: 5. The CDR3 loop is CASSPPSGQFYEQYF. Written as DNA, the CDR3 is TGTGCCAGCTCACCACCGTCGGGACAGTTCTACGAGCAGTACTTC.

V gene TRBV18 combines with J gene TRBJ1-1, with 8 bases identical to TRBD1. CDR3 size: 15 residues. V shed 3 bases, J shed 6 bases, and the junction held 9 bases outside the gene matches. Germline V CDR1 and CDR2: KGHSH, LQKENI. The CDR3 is CASSPLGQAVSEAFF. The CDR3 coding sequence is TGTGCCAGCTCACCGCTGGGACAGGCGGTGTCTGAAGCTTTCTTT.

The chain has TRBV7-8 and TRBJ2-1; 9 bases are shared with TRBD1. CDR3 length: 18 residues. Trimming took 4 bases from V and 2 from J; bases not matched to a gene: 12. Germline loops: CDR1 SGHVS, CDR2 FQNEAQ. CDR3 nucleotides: TGTGCCAGCAGCTCACGCGCATCGGACAGGGGTCCCTACAATGAGCAGTTCTTC. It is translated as CASSSRASDRGPYNEQFF.

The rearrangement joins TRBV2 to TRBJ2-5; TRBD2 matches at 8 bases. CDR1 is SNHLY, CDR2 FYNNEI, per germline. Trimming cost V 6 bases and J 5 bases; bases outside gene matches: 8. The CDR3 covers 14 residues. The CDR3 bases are TGTGCCAGCAGCCCCAGCGGGAGCGGGGAGACCCAGTACTTC. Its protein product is CASSPSGSGETQYF.

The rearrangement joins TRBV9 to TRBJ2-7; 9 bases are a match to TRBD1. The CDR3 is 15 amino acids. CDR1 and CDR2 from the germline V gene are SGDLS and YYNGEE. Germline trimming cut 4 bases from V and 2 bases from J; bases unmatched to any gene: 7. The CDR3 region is CASSIRGQGPYEQYF. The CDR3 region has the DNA TGTGCCAGCAGCATCCGGGGACAGGGACCCTACGAGCAGTACTTC.

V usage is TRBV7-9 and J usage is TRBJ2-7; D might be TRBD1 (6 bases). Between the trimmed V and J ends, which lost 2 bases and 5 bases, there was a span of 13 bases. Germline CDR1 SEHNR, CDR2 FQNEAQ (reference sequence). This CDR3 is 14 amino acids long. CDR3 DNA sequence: TGTGCCAGCAGCTTATTCACAGGGAAGGACGAGCAGTACTTC. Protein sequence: CASSLFTGKDEQYF.

CDR3 DNA sequence: TGTGCCAGCAGCTTGGGACACCCGCCAGTGCATGAGCAGTTCTTC. Protein sequence: CASSLGHPPVHEQFF. The chain recombines TRBV28 with TRBJ2-1, with D maybe TRBD1 (6 bases). In germline, CDR1 is MDHEN, CDR2 SYDVKM. V dropped 6 bases and J dropped 8 bases, with 20 bases sitting between them. The CDR3 totals 15 residues.

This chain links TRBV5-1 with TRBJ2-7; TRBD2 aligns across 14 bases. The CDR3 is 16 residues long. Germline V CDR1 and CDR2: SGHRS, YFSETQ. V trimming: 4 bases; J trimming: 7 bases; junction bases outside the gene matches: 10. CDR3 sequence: CASSVGLAGELREQYF. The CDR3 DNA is TGCGCCAGCAGCGTGGGACTAGCGGGAGAGTTACGGGAGCAGTACTTC.

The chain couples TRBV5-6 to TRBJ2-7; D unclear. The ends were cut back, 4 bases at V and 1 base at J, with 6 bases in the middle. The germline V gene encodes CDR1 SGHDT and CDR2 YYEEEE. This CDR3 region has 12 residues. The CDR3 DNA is TGTGCCAGCAGCCAACCTTCCTACGAGCAGTACTTC. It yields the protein CASSQPSYEQYF.

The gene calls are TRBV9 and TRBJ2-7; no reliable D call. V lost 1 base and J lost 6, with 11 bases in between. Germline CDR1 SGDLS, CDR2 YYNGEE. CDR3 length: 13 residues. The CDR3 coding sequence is TGTGCCAGCAGCGTAAGTCCGGAGACCGAGCAGTACTTC. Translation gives CASSVSPETEQYF.

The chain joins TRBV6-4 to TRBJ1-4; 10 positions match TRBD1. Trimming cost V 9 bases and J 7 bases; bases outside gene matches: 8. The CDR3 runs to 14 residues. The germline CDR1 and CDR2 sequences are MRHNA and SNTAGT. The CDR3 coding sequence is TGTGCCAGACGCTACCGGGACAGGGGTGAAAAACTGTTTTTT. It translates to CARRYRDRGEKLFF.